This is a list of T cell receptor beta chains from one sample in a study of control samples from healthy donors and cancer patients. Some clones are missing from TCRdb's copy, which holds only in-frame ones; the method was immunoSEQ multiplex PCR. The repertoire consists of some 76,000 clones, with 89% occurring once and the leading ten covering around 9.5%. Input material: PBMCs. All receptors derive from a woman in her 50s with colorectal cancer. The CDR3 runs from the conserved cysteine through the conserved F or W. Fields, in order: D gene, J gene, clone size, V gene, CDR3 DNA, CDR3 protein. A D gene is named only where the DNA matches it firmly. Clone size appears in some rows only: once, few, many, or a class for an expanded clone.

d_gene: .
j_gene: TRBJ2-5
abundance: .
v_gene: TRBV9
CDR3nt: TGTGCCAGCAGCGTAGTGCCTACCCAAGAGACCCAGTACTTC
CDR3aa: CASSVVPTQETQYF

d_gene: .
j_gene: TRBJ1-2
abundance: .
v_gene: TRBV15
CDR3nt: TGTGCCACCAGGGGTTTGGCAGATGGCTACACCTTC
CDR3aa: CATRGLADGYTF

d_gene: .
j_gene: TRBJ1-5
abundance: .
v_gene: TRBV15
CDR3nt: TGTGCCACCCGGGGAGAGGGGACATGGCCCCAGCATTTT
CDR3aa: CATRGEGTWPQHF

d_gene: TRBD1
j_gene: TRBJ2-5
abundance: .
v_gene: TRBV7-2
CDR3nt: TGTGCCAGCAGCTTTGGACAGGGGGAGTTTCAGACCCAGTACTTC
CDR3aa: CASSFGQGEFQTQYF

d_gene: TRBD2
j_gene: TRBJ2-3
abundance: .
v_gene: TRBV6-2/TRBV6-3
CDR3nt: TGTGCCAGCAGTTCCGGGACTAGCGGGGGGGTCCTTGGCACAGATACGCAGTATTTT
CDR3aa: CASSSGTSGGVLGTDTQYF

d_gene: TRBD2
j_gene: TRBJ2-5
abundance: .
v_gene: TRBV4-2
CDR3nt: TGTGCCAGCAGCCAAGTTGGCGGACTAGCGGGGCCAGAGACCCAGTACTTC
CDR3aa: CASSQVGGLAGPETQYF

d_gene: TRBD2
j_gene: TRBJ2-5
abundance: once
v_gene: TRBV19
CDR3nt: TGTGCCAGTAGTATCGCCGCTAGCGGGGGGAGGGAACAAGAGACCCAGTACTTC
CDR3aa: CASSIAASGGREQETQYF

d_gene: .
j_gene: TRBJ1-3
abundance: .
v_gene: TRBV7-2
CDR3nt: TGTGCCAGCAGCTTAGATGTAGGCCCATCTGGAAACACCATATATTTT
CDR3aa: CASSLDVGPSGNTIYF

d_gene: TRBD1
j_gene: TRBJ1-6
abundance: once
v_gene: TRBV4-2
CDR3nt: TGTGCCAGCGACAGGGGGAAGGGGTCCTATAATTCACCCCTCCACTTT
CDR3aa: CASDRGKGSYNSPLHF

d_gene: .
j_gene: TRBJ2-5
abundance: .
v_gene: TRBV7-2
CDR3nt: TGTGCCAGCAGCTTTCGACAGATGCAAGAGACCCAGTACTTC
CDR3aa: CASSFRQMQETQYF

d_gene: .
j_gene: TRBJ1-2
abundance: .
v_gene: TRBV7-2
CDR3nt: TGTGCCAGCAGCTTCGCGGACCTACGCGGCTACACCTTC
CDR3aa: CASSFADLRGYTF

d_gene: .
j_gene: TRBJ2-1
abundance: .
v_gene: TRBV6-5
CDR3nt: TGTGCCAGCAGCCCGGGCCCAGCCGCCAATGAGCAGTTCTTC
CDR3aa: CASSPGPAANEQFF

d_gene: TRBD1
j_gene: TRBJ1-1
abundance: .
v_gene: TRBV30
CDR3nt: TGTGCCTGGACCGTACAGGGGGAAACTGAAGCTTTCTTT
CDR3aa: CAWTVQGETEAFF

d_gene: .
j_gene: TRBJ2-5
abundance: .
v_gene: TRBV7-3
CDR3nt: TGTGCCAGCAGCTTAAGTGGCCAAGAGACCCAGTACTTC
CDR3aa: CASSLSGQETQYF

d_gene: TRBD1
j_gene: TRBJ1-1
abundance: .
v_gene: TRBV5-1
CDR3nt: TGCGCCAGCAGCTTGGGACAGGGGGCCAGCACTGAAGCTTTCTTT
CDR3aa: CASSLGQGASTEAFF

d_gene: TRBD1
j_gene: TRBJ2-4
abundance: .
v_gene: TRBV19
CDR3nt: TGTGCCAGTAGTTACGGACAGGGGGTAGCCAAAAACATTCAGTACTTC
CDR3aa: CASSYGQGVAKNIQYF

d_gene: TRBD1
j_gene: TRBJ1-4
abundance: .
v_gene: TRBV2
CDR3nt: TGTGCCAGCAGAGGGCGAGGGGGCCACGAAAAACTGTTTTTT
CDR3aa: CASRGRGGHEKLFF

d_gene: .
j_gene: TRBJ2-2
abundance: .
v_gene: TRBV10-1
CDR3nt: TGCGCCAGCAGTGAGATGGGCAGGGTGAACACCGGGGAGCTGTTTTTT
CDR3aa: CASSEMGRVNTGELFF

d_gene: .
j_gene: TRBJ1-2
abundance: .
v_gene: TRBV15
CDR3nt: TGTGCCACCAGCAAGCCGGGGAAAGTGGATGGCTACACCTTC
CDR3aa: CATSKPGKVDGYTF

d_gene: .
j_gene: TRBJ1-5
abundance: .
v_gene: TRBV19
CDR3nt: TGTGCCAGTAGTATACGGGGGCCCCAGCATTTT
CDR3aa: CASSIRGPQHF

d_gene: TRBD1
j_gene: TRBJ2-1
abundance: .
v_gene: TRBV19
CDR3nt: TGTGCCAGTAGTTACGGACAGGTCCTCAATGAGCAGTTCTTC
CDR3aa: CASSYGQVLNEQFF

d_gene: .
j_gene: TRBJ2-1
abundance: .
v_gene: TRBV27
CDR3nt: TGTGCCAGCACCGAGGGCACTCCCTACAATGAGCAGTTCTTC
CDR3aa: CASTEGTPYNEQFF